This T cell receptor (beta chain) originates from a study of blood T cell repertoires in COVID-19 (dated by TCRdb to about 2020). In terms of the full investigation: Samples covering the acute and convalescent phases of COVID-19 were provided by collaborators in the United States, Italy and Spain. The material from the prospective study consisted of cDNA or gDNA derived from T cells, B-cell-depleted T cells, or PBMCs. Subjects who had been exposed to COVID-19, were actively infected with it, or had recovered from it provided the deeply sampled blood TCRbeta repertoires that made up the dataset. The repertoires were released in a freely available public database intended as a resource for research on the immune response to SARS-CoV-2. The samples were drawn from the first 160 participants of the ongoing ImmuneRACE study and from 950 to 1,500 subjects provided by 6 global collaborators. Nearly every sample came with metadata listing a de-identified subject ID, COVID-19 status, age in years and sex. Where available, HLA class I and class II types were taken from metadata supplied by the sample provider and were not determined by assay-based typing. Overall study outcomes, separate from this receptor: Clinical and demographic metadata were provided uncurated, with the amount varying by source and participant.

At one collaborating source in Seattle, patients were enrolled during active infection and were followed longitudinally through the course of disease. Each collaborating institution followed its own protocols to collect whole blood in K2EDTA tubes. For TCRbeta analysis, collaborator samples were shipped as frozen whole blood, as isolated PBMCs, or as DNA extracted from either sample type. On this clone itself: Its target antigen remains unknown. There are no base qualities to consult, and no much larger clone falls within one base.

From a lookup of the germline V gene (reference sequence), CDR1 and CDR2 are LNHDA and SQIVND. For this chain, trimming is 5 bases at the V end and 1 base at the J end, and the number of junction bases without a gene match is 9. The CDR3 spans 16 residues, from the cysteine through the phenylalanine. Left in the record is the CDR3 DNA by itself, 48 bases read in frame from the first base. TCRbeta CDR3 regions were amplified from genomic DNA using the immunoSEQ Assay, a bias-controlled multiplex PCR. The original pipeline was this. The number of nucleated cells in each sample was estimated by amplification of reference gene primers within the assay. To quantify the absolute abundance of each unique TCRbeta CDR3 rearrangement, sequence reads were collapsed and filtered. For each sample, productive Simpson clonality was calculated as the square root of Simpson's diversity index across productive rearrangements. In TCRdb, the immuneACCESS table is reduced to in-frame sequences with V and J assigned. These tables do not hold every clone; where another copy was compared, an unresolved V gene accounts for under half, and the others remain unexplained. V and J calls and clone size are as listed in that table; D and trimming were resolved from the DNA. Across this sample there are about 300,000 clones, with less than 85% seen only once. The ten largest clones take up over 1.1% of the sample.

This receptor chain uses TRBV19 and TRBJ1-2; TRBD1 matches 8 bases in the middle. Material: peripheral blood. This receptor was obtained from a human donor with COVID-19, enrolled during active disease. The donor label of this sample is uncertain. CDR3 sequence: CASSSGGTGVNYGYTF. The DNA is TGTGCCAGTAGTTCGGGCGGGACAGGCGTTAACTATGGCTACACCTTC.